The 29 T cell receptor beta chains below come from one sample, sequenced in a study of lymphopenia after photon versus proton radiotherapy. Only in-frame clones appear in the TCRdb table, and some are missing; sequencing was by immunoSEQ multiplex PCR. The top ten clones hold approximately 3.7% of a sample with 25,000 to 30,000 clones, around 83% of them seen once. Here the sequenced sample was peripheral blood, taken from a patient treated with photon-based radiotherapy. The receptors shown here come from a woman aged 45-60 years with pancreatic cancer.

About this clone: In the same sample, other DNA sequences code for this CDR3. The gene calls are TRBV2 and TRBJ2-5, with 7 bases fitting TRBD2. This CDR3 region has 12 residues. The junction had 3 bases not matched to a gene; V was cut back by 6 bases and J by 5 bases. CDR1 is SNHLY and CDR2 is FYNNEI in the germline V gene. This CDR3 reads CASREGGETQYF. In nucleotides, the CDR3 is TGTGCCAGCAGAGAGGGAGGGGAGACCCAGTACTTC.

Only a few counts were recorded for this clone. V is TRBV5-4 and J is TRBJ1-1; TRBD1 matches at 9 bases. The CDR3 loop spans 12 amino acids. Trimming removed 9 bases from V and 5 bases from J; junction bases left unmatched: 5. Germline CDR1 and CDR2: SGHNT and YYREEE (reference sequence). The CDR3 DNA follows: TGTGCCACCGGGACAGGGTTAACTGAAGCTTTCTTT. Its protein product is CATGTGLTEAFF.

This clone was seen a few times. The CDR3 loop reads CASSQRSPKPFF. The CDR3, as DNA: TGCGCCAGCAGTCAAAGATCGCCAAAGCCCTTCTTT. This chain connects TRBV23-1 to TRBJ1-1; D call uncertain. TRBV23-1 is recorded as an ORF, its role being uncertain. This CDR3 comprises 12 residues. The V and J ends lost 2 bases and 14 bases respectively, with 15 bases between them.

This chain joins TRBV5-1 and TRBJ1-1, with TRBD1 matching 10 bases. The CDR3 runs to 16 residues. The V segment lost 3 bases and the J segment 0 bases; nucleotides outside the gene matches: 5. The germline V gene encodes CDR1 SGHRS and CDR2 YFSETQ. CDR3 region: CASSSGQGGVNTEAFF. The DNA for the CDR3 is TGCGCCAGCAGCTCAGGACAGGGGGGCGTGAACACTGAAGCTTTCTTT.

The rearrangement links TRBV2 to TRBJ1-3; no reliable D call. Trimming shortened V by 4 bases and J by 1 base, and 11 bases separated the two germline ends. Germline values: CDR1 SNHLY, CDR2 FYNNEI. The CDR3 sequence is 15 residues long. Here the CDR3 reads CASSGEGYSGNTIYF. In DNA, the CDR3 is TGTGCCAGCAGTGGCGAGGGATATTCTGGAAACACCATATATTTT.

The rearrangement joins TRBV28 to TRBJ2-7; 8 nucleotides line up with TRBD2. Trimming cost V 1 base and J 2 bases; bases outside gene matches: 7. CDR3 length equals 16 residues. Germline lookup yields CDR1 MDHEN and CDR2 SYDVKM. CDR3 coding DNA: TGTGCCAGCAGTTTATCCTCGAGCGGGAGTACCTACGAGCAGTACTTC. As protein: CASSLSSSGSTYEQYF.

This clone has a handful of counts. The chain carries TRBV5-8 and TRBJ2-4, with 16 positions matching TRBD2. The CDR3 length is 19 residues. Trimming removed 4 bases from V and 2 bases from J; junction bases left unmatched: 9. Germline CDR1 SGHTS, CDR2 YDEGEE. DNA for the CDR3: TGTGCCAGCAGCCCCCCGGGACTAGCGGGAGGGCCTACCAAAAACATTCAGTACTTC. It codes for CASSPPGLAGGPTKNIQYF.

This sequence joins TRBV15 and TRBJ2-4, with D tentatively TRBD1 or TRBD2 (5 bases each). Germline-derived CDR1 and CDR2 are LNHNV and YYDKDF (reference sequence). The CDR3 spans 18 residues. Trimming took 5 bases from V and 9 from J, leaving 29 bases between them. The CDR3 DNA reads TGTGCCACCAGCCCCGGCTGGGGCGAGGGACCGGAGAGTGGCATTCAGTACTTC. This sequence encodes CATSPGWGEGPESGIQYF.

The gene calls are TRBV7-2 and TRBJ2-3; maybe TRBD2 (6 bases). The CDR3 totals 15 residues. The germline V gene encodes CDR1 SGHTA and CDR2 FQGNSA. Trimming pared 5 bases from V and 1 base from J, leaving 13 bases between. The CDR3: CASSVERVGTDTQYF. The CDR3 nucleotides are TGTGCCAGCAGCGTCGAGCGGGTAGGCACAGATACGCAGTATTTT.

The chain combines TRBV4-3 with TRBJ1-2; D remains ambiguous. CDR3 length equals 16 residues. V dropped 0 bases and J dropped 2 bases, with 13 bases sitting between them. Germline V gene lookup returns CDR1 LGHNA and CDR2 YSLEER. The CDR3 here is CASSQDPVVVNYGYTF. CDR3 DNA: TGCGCCAGCAGCCAAGATCCGGTCGTGGTGAACTATGGCTACACCTTC.

The V and J genes are TRBV21-1 and TRBJ2-2; the table's D call of TRBD2 was not tested on the DNA. TRBV21-1 is labeled a pseudogene. The CDR3 totals 16 residues. CDR3 in DNA: TGTGCCAGCAGCACAACTAGCGGGAGCGGGGCCGGGGAGCTGTTTTTT. Residues: CASSTTSGSGAGELFF.

The V call is TRBV7-9, the J call TRBJ2-4; D is possibly TRBD2 (7 bases). The CDR3 has 17 residues. The germline V and J ends were trimmed by 0 bases and 1 base, with 13 bases remaining between them. In germline, CDR1 is SEHNR, CDR2 FQNEAQ (reference sequence). This chain's CDR3 is CASSLAGGLGAKNIQYF. The CDR3 nucleotides read TGTGCCAGCAGCTTAGCCGGGGGGCTGGGGGCCAAAAACATTCAGTACTTC.

V usage is TRBV9 and J usage is TRBJ2-5, with a possible D match to TRBD1 (5 bases). This CDR3 is 15 amino acids long. Trimming shortened V by 3 bases and J by 5 bases, and 17 bases separated the two germline ends. Germline V CDR1 and CDR2: SGDLS, YYNGEE. CDR3 in DNA: TGTGCCAGCAGCGCCCTGGGGCCCACTGGGGAGACCCAGTACTTC. The encoded protein is CASSALGPTGETQYF.

The chain employs TRBV7-6 and TRBJ2-1, with TRBD2 matching 9 bases. This CDR3 has 14 amino acids. V lost 6 bases and J lost 2; bases outside the gene matches: 2. Germline values: CDR1 SGHVS, CDR2 FNYEAQ. The CDR3, as DNA: TGTGCCAGCAGTTCTAGCGGGACCTACAATGAGCAGTTCTTC. This gives the protein CASSSSGTYNEQFF.

V gene TRBV6-6 combines with J gene TRBJ2-7; D may correspond to TRBD1 or TRBD2 (6 bases each). V lost 4 bases, J lost 1 base, and 14 bases lay in between. Looked up from germline, CDR1 is MNHNY and CDR2 is SVGAGI (reference sequence). CDR3 size: 15 residues. The CDR3 DNA reads as TGTGCCAGCAGTTTTCCGGGGGCCCTGTCCTACGAGCAGTACTTC. Protein sequence: CASSFPGALSYEQYF.

The chain has TRBV7-9 and TRBJ2-7; TRBD1 matches at 8 bases. V lost 5 bases to trimming and J lost 2 bases; unmatched junction nucleotides: 8. Germline V gene data show CDR1 as SEHNR and CDR2 as FQNEAQ (reference sequence). The CDR3 is 15 residues long. The CDR3 coding sequence is TGTGCCAGCAGCCTCGGGACAGGCCGAACCTACGAGCAGTACTTC. This codes for CASSLGTGRTYEQYF.

The V call is TRBV2, the J call TRBJ1-2; 7 bases line up with TRBD1. This CDR3 spans 13 amino acids. The germline gives CDR1 SNHLY, CDR2 FYNNEI. The V and J ends lost 8 bases and 0 bases, in that order; junction bases with no gene match: 3. The CDR3: CASYGTANYGYTF. The CDR3 bases are TGTGCCAGCTACGGGACAGCTAACTATGGCTACACCTTC.

This chain joins TRBV18 and TRBJ2-7; 9 nucleotides agree with TRBD2. The CDR3 covers 13 residues. CDR1 is KGHSH, CDR2 LQKENI, per germline. Germline trimming cut 10 bases from V and 4 bases from J; bases unmatched to any gene: 8. The CDR3 DNA reads TGTGCCACCCGAGGGCGGGAGGGGTACGAGCAGTACTTC. This sequence encodes CATRGREGYEQYF.

The rearrangement uses TRBV9 and TRBJ2-7; 10 nucleotides agree with TRBD2. The V segment lost 3 bases and the J segment 6 bases; nucleotides outside the gene matches: 0. The CDR3 runs 12 residues. Germline V gives CDR1 SGDLS, CDR2 YYNGEE. The CDR3 spells CASSERGGEQYF. In nucleotides, the CDR3 is TGTGCCAGCAGCGAGCGGGGGGGCGAGCAGTACTTC.

This clone was observed once. The chain is built from TRBV4-3 and TRBJ1-2, with D possibly TRBD1 on 5 matching bases. The CDR3 is made up of 15 amino acids. Germline values: CDR1 LGHNA, CDR2 YSLEER. Between the trimmed V and J ends, which lost 0 bases and 6 bases, there was a span of 14 bases. The CDR3: CASSQDGQGGDGYTF. CDR3 sequence (DNA): TGCGCCAGCAGCCAAGATGGCCAGGGTGGGGATGGCTACACCTTC.

The chain's CDR3 is CSVEADASYEQYF. CDR3 sequence (DNA): TGCAGCGTTGAGGCAGATGCCTCCTACGAGCAGTACTTC. The J gene is TRBJ2-7, the V gene TRBV29-1; D call uncertain. CDR3 size: 13 residues. V gave up 3 bases and J gave up 0 bases, with 9 bases separating them. Germline CDR1 and CDR2: SQVTM and ANQGSEA.

This chain joins TRBV10-3 and TRBJ2-1; 10 bases match TRBD2. There are 14 residues in the CDR3. Unmatched junction bases numbered 1, after V lost 2 bases and J lost 6 bases. Germline CDR1 ENHRY, CDR2 SYGVKD. This CDR3 is CAISEGLAVNEQFF. DNA of the CDR3: TGTGCCATCAGTGAGGGACTAGCGGTCAATGAGCAGTTCTTC.

The chain has TRBV7-9 and TRBJ2-7; 12 nucleotides agree with TRBD2. From germline, CDR1 is SEHNR and CDR2 FQNEAQ (reference sequence). The length of the CDR3 is 16 residues. V lost 5 bases and J lost 4; bases outside the gene matches: 9. The CDR3: CASSRTSGIFMYEQYF. CDR3 DNA sequence: TGTGCCAGCAGCCGGACTAGCGGGATTTTCATGTACGAGCAGTACTTC. The variable domain in full, completed from reference TRBV7-9 and TRBJ2-7, reads DTGVSQNPRHKITKRGQNVTFRCDPISEHNRLYWYRQTLGQGPEFLTYFQNEAQLEKSRLLSDRFSAERPKGSFSTLEIQRTEQGDSAMYLCASSRTSGIFMYEQYFGPGTRLTVT.

This clone was observed once. V usage is TRBV9 and J usage is TRBJ2-1; D perhaps matches TRBD2 (6 bases). Trimming left V 4 bases short and J 8 bases short, with 10 bases between. Germline values: CDR1 SGDLS, CDR2 YYNGEE. The CDR3 is 12 residues long. The CDR3 nucleotides read TGTGCCAGCAGCCAGGAGCGGGATGAGCAGTTCTTC. Its translation is CASSQERDEQFF.

This clone was seen a single time. This sequence joins TRBV5-1 and TRBJ2-3, with 9 bases lining up with TRBD2. Trimming took 1 base from V and 0 from J; bases not matched to a gene: 0. Per the germline V gene, CDR1 is SGHRS and CDR2 is YFSETQ. There are 15 residues in the CDR3. The CDR3 loop is CASSLSGGSTDTQYF. As DNA, the CDR3 is TGCGCCAGCAGCTTGAGCGGGGGGAGCACAGATACGCAGTATTTT.

The chain recombines TRBV21-1 with TRBJ2-7; TRBD2, the table's D call, lacks a check against the DNA. TRBV21-1 is an annotated pseudogene. The CDR3 extends over 14 amino acids. The CDR3 DNA sequence: TGTGCCAGCACCCCAGCGGGAGGTGGGTACGAGCAGTACTTC. Its translation: CASTPAGGGYEQYF.

This sequence joins TRBV6-1 and TRBJ1-3, with TRBD1 as a possible D gene (5 bases). CDR1 and CDR2 from the germline V gene are MNHNS and SASEGT. The CDR3 totals 12 residues. Trimming left V 9 bases short and J 3 bases short, with 9 bases between. The CDR3 coding sequence is TGTGCCAGTATGGGGGGTGGAAACACCATATATTTT. This codes for CASMGGGNTIYF.

The chain combines TRBV2 with TRBJ2-7, with TRBD1 identical over 9 bases. Germline CDR1 is SNHLY and CDR2 is FYNNEI. The CDR3 extends over 14 amino acids. With 4 bases clipped from V and 2 bases from J, the junction kept 3 bases outside the gene matches. The DNA for the CDR3 is TGTGCCAGCAGTGGACAGGGGGGACCCTACGAGCAGTACTTC. It yields the protein CASSGQGGPYEQYF.

V is TRBV2 and J is TRBJ2-3; D is ambiguous. Germline V CDR1 and CDR2: SNHLY, FYNNEI. Trimming took off 8 bases at V and 5 bases at J, with 5 bases between the two ends. The length of the CDR3 is 10 residues. CDR3 loop: CASVEDTQYF. CDR3 nucleotides: TGTGCCAGCGTCGAAGATACGCAGTATTTT.